The 6 T cell receptor beta chains presented below share a single source sample, sequenced in a study of OX40 agonist ivuxolimab in advanced cancers. Assay: immunoSEQ multiplex PCR; the TCRdb copy retains only in-frame clones and omits some. The sample holds about 88,000 clones, about 85% seen once. Sequencing used CD4+ or CD8+ T cells sorted from blood, obtained in a trial of the OX40 agonist ivuxolimab. The source of these receptors is an adult with an advanced solid tumor such as melanoma, head and neck, liver or kidney cancer.

The V and J genes are TRBV5-1 and TRBJ1-2; D is unclear. Germline assignment: CDR1 SGHRS and CDR2 YFSETQ. The CDR3 is 14 amino acids. Trimming took 0 bases from V and 0 from J, leaving 6 bases between them. CDR3 protein: CASSLAQPNYGYTF. In DNA form, the CDR3 reads TGCGCCAGCAGCTTGGCCCAGCCTAACTATGGCTACACCTTC. Full variable domain (outside the CDR3, taken from reference TRBV5-1 and TRBJ1-2): KAGVTQTPRYLIKTRGQQVTLSCSPISGHRSVSWYQQTPGQGLQFLFEYFSETQRNKGNFPGRFSGRQFSNSRSEMNVSTLELGDSALYLCASSLAQPNYGYTFGSGTRLTVV.

This chain links TRBV30 with TRBJ1-1, with no clear D. This CDR3 is built from 10 residues. Germline V gene data show CDR1 as GTSNPN and CDR2 as SVGIG (reference sequence). The V end lost 5 bases, the J end lost 4 bases, and 5 bases lay between the germline ends. The CDR3 nucleotides are TGTGCCTGGGGACGCACTGAAGCTTTCTTT. Translated: CAWGRTEAFF.

V gene TRBV28 combines with J gene TRBJ2-1; weak D call: TRBD2 (5 bases). Germline V lookup: CDR1 MDHEN, CDR2 SYDVKM. Trimming left V 5 bases short and J 10 bases short, with 12 bases between. This CDR3 is built from 12 residues. The CDR3 DNA follows: TGTGCCAGCAGTCACTCCGGGATAGAGCAGTTCTTC. Translated, it gives CASSHSGIEQFF.

The chain recombines TRBV19 with TRBJ2-5; 9 bases are a match to TRBD1. Looked up from germline, CDR1 is LNHDA and CDR2 is SQIVND (reference sequence). The CDR3 has 14 residues. V lost 7 bases, J lost 2 bases, and 5 bases stayed unmatched. The DNA for the CDR3 is TGTGCCAGTACCCACAGGGGGCGGCAAGAGACCCAGTACTTC. Translation gives CASTHRGRQETQYF.

V and J are TRBV10-2 and TRBJ1-6; 7 positions match TRBD1. The V gene's germline CDR1 is WSHSY and CDR2 SAAADI. This CDR3 is built from 15 residues. The J segment lost 6 bases and the V segment lost 4 bases, leaving 6 bases of the junction unmatched. The CDR3 protein is CASSGGDSINSPLHF. For the CDR3, the DNA is TGCGCCAGCAGTGGGGGGGACAGCATTAATTCACCCCTCCACTTT.

The rearrangement joins TRBV5-4 to TRBJ2-3; 9 nucleotides align to TRBD1. J was trimmed by 0 bases and V by 4 bases; bases with no gene match: 3. The germline V gene has CDR1 SGHNT and CDR2 YYREEE (reference sequence). The CDR3 has 15 amino acids. The CDR3 region has the DNA TGTGCCAGCAGCAGGGACAGGGTCAGCACAGATACGCAGTATTTT. Translated: CASSRDRVSTDTQYF.